This T cell receptor (beta chain) was profiled in a study of cytomegalovirus exposure and HLA in healthy donors (TCRdb year 2017). In terms of the full investigation: An earlier analysis of a few hundred of the donors reported approximately 260 Gb of sequence data and around 110 million unique TCR beta sequences obtained from some 200 million T cells. Besides the first cohort of 666 subjects, a separate validation cohort made up of over a hundred different subjects was used. Rather than drawing on any new phenotypic data, the later analysis identified candidate immune exposures from TCR beta sequences and the way those sequences occurred across donors. HLA typing included class I and class II loci at four-digit resolution. An early release that covered about 600 HLA-typed donors contained approximately 300 gigabases of sequencing data and 75 million to 100 million unique TCR sequences. Roughly five DR-DQ haplotypes were handled as single units for association and clustering, since linkage in the cohort was strong. In a later genetic analysis, genome-wide SNP genotypes for about 55% of the roughly 670 donors were used, and that subset was treated as a discovery cohort. The study was designed to test whether signatures of past pathogen exposure could be identified by cataloging public T cell receptors. Donor age, sex, ethnicity and CMV serostatus were compiled alongside the repertoire data. The study used immunosequencing to profile the T cell repertoires of hundreds of subjects and linked those repertoires to cytomegalovirus serostatus. Every discovery cohort repertoire had been produced on one sequencing platform. The number of donors typed differed by locus, with 629-630 for A, B, C, DRB1 and DQB1, around 520 for DQA1, about 610 for DPA1, and around 430 for DPB1. Among a few hundred genotyped donors of the cohort, an average of approximately 250,000 unique TCR beta nucleotide sequences were sequenced per donor, 15% to 20% of them non-productive. Of the roughly 390 genotyped donors, approximately 80% were placed in the genetic ancestry cluster associated with self-reported Caucasian donors. A later analysis re-examined previously published TCR beta repertoires from roughly 650 donors and added high-resolution HLA genotyping to investigate patterns of TCR occurrence. To predict cytomegalovirus infection status, the study brought together high-throughput TCR immunosequencing, statistical association of individual TCRs with disease status, and machine learning. In an earlier analysis of a few hundred of the donors, high-throughput TCR beta sequencing was used to judge whether each TCR beta V gene segment behaved as functional or pseudogenic. The paper's findings and limits, for the study overall: According to a later analysis, parvovirus B19, influenza, CMV and Epstein-Barr virus appeared linked to several top co-occurrence clusters. It was suggested by the authors that the approach could potentially be generalized to other disease states and immunological phenotypes. In an earlier analysis of some 500 of the donors, most TCR beta V segments appeared in productive rearrangements about 87% or about 30% of the time, broadly matching IMGT annotations. A further reported finding was that TCR beta sequences accurately predicted the HLA-A and HLA-B alleles for most subjects in the first cohort. According to a later genetic analysis, donors in an Asian-associated ancestry cluster had fewer N-insertions in productive TCRs than the roughly 670-donor mean. When HLA alleles, especially DR and DQ, strongly co-occurred, TCR associations were difficult to assign to individual alleles. The 87-base-pair reads could not distinguish some IMGT-functional V segments, including TRBV6-2 and TRBV6-3, so those segments were excluded. A cluster of highly shared sequence variants was judged likely to represent a technical artifact of the sequencing pipeline. In the study, some 160 TCR beta chains were listed as associated with cytomegalovirus. In this cohort, only TCR beta chains were sequenced, and detectable features were limited by the absence of alpha or paired-chain data. CMV serostatus was the only immune exposure information available for the cohort. While some public TCRs were present in many individuals, most TCR sequences turned up only very rarely across donors. Correlated functional status among segregating V segments might be attributable to linkage disequilibrium, but an unknown experimental factor could not be ruled out. Compared with equally common non-associated chains, HLA-associated TCR beta chains in a later analysis were more clonally expanded and had lower generation probabilities. In vitro tests confirmed that three of the cytomegalovirus-associated TCR beta chains recognize cytomegalovirus antigens. In a later genetic analysis, a missense DCLRE1C variant was associated with V-gene and J-gene trimming of TCR beta chains, and the association was replicated in an independent cohort. Because HLA typing was unavailable for some donors at each locus, only the typed subset was used in association tests. Roughly uniform sequencing depth across donors was assumed in presence/absence analyses, although this assumption may not hold. According to a later analysis, most CMV-associated TCR beta chains appeared to be HLA-restricted, and the HLA associations seemed to be driven largely by CMV exposure. The classifier was reported to diagnose cytomegalovirus status with high specificity and sensitivity in both the original cohort and the validation cohort. The earlier analysis of approximately 560 of the donors excluded fewer than 20 rarely observed V segments, including chromosome 9 orphons, because counts were too low. In a later analysis, TCR association rates were found to vary across HLA loci, with the most associated TCRs seen for DRB1 alleles and the fewest for HLA-C alleles. Specific HLA alleles were associated with over 15,000 TCR beta sequences at a false discovery rate of 0.05 in a later analysis.

About this clone itself: What antigen it recognizes has not been identified. No quality values exist for individual bases; no much larger clone is one base distant.

Library prep was done by the immunoSEQ multiplex PCR assay. The multiplex PCR relied on a mix of 60 forward primers for TCR Vbeta segments and 13 reverse primers for TCR Jbeta segments. The CDR3 region of rearranged TCR beta genes was amplified from genomic DNA with a multiplex PCR assay. The amplified TCR beta libraries were sequenced on the Illumina HiSeq System as 87-base-pair reads. The authors' analysis ran thus. Across the 666 repertoires, a later analysis counted 75 million to 90 million unique TCR beta chains, roughly 11 million of which were shared by at least two donors. To remove PCR and sequencing errors, raw reads were error-corrected and collapsed into unique sequences using a nearest-neighbor algorithm that merged closely related sequences. V, D and J gene segments were assigned by aligning CDR3 sequences to IMGT reference sequences. For a sequence to be retained, at least a six-nucleotide match to both a V gene segment and a J gene segment was required. Rearrangements were classified as productive when the CDR3 lacked stop codons and remained in frame with V and J, and all other rearrangements were classified as non-productive. Following IMGT convention, CDR3 was defined as the stretch from the second conserved V-encoded cysteine to the conserved J-encoded phenylalanine. In an earlier analysis of more than 550 of the donors, sequences lacking an unambiguous match to a single V gene segment were excluded. In an earlier analysis of approximately 590 of the donors, a V segment was called functional when productive rearrangements were above 56.7%, and segregating when the standard deviation between donors exceeded 5%. A statistical classification framework was built for diagnosing cytomegalovirus status from the catalog of TCR beta chain sequences. A later analysis assigned V and J genes by comparing TCR nucleotide sequences with IMGT/GENE-DB human TR gene sequences. The TCRdist pipeline was used in a later analysis to assign CDR3 sequences and most-parsimonious VDJ recombination scenarios. In a later analysis, every TCR beta chain was defined by the combination of its CDR3 amino acid sequence and its V-gene family, and reads without a unique V-gene family were dropped. To address suspected cross-contamination and a sequencing artifact, a later analysis removed around 600 highly shared, low-generation-probability nucleotide sequences. A later analysis calculated a clonal expansion index for each public chain from normalized within-repertoire ranks of inferred template counts. Generation probabilities in a later analysis came from a VDJ recombination model fitted to out-of-frame rearrangements, and those results were checked against IGoR. In a later analysis, hypergeometric tests were used to score TCR-TCR, TCR-HLA and TCR-CMV co-occurrence, with a repertoire-size bias correction applied to TCR pairs. False discovery rates were estimated in a later analysis by permuting HLA or CMV assignments 20 times. A later analysis grouped co-occurring TCRs with DBSCAN, adding TCRdist sequence similarity when clustering within HLA-allele-positive subsets. Repertoires with fewer than 30,000 or more than 120,000 public chains, plus five repertoires with anomalous nucleotide sharing, were excluded from co-occurrence clustering. Sourced from immuneACCESS, this table was stored by TCRdb with only in-frame sequences that have V and J called. A share of the clones is absent; for the studies checked, an unresolved V gene accounts for under half, and the remainder has no known explanation. V, J and clone size are those of that table, while D and trimming were read from the DNA. The sample profile shows over 150,000 clones; roughly three quarters of them were found once. The ten top clones hold around a tenth of the sample.

In total, 666 healthy bone marrow donors made up the cohort. At the time of sampling, all cohort members were nominally healthy, though unrecorded immune exposures were likely present. The donor was CMV seropositive and belonged to the group of 270 or so seropositive cohort members. Each donor provided a peripheral blood sample, and peripheral blood mononuclear cells were used for TCR beta sequencing. The Qiagen DNeasy Blood Extraction Kit was used to extract genomic DNA from the blood cell samples. From cysteine to phenylalanine, the CDR3 is 11 amino acids long. CDR3 DNA is the only sequence kept; it has 33 bases, read in frame from the first base. The germline V gene (reference sequence) provides CDR1 MNHNY and CDR2 SVGAGI. V and J lose 6 bases and 8 bases, and a span of 10 bases separates them.

This clonotype originated in a young man in good health and CMV-seropositive. The rearrangement combines TRBV6-6 with TRBJ1-2, with no confidently assigned D gene. Sequencing was performed on PBMCs. The CDR3 region: CASSLLLGYTF. The DNA is TGTGCCAGCAGCCTACTACTCGGCTACACCTTC.